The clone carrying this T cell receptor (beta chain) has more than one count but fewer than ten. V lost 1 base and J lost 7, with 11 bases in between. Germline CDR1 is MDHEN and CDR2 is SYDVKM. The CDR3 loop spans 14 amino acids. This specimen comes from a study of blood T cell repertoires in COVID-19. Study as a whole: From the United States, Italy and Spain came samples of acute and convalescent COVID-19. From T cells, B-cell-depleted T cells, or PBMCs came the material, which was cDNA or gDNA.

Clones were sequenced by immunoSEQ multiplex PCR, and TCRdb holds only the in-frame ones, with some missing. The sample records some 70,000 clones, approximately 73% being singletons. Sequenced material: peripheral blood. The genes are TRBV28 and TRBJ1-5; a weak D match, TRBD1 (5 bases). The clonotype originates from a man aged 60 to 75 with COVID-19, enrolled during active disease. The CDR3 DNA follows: TGTGCCAGCAGTTTATTCGGCAGGGCCCAGCCCCAGCATTTT. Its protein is CASSLFGRAQPQHF.